This T cell receptor (beta chain) was sequenced during a study of OX40 agonist ivuxolimab in advanced cancers. Study-level information: Partial responses were observed in three patients, of whom one had hepatocellular carcinoma and two had cutaneous melanoma.

In germline, CDR1 is LNHDA, CDR2 SQIVND (reference sequence). The CDR3 covers 15 residues. Trimming removed 5 bases from V and 2 bases from J; junction bases left unmatched: 2. Profiled with immunoSEQ multiplex PCR; TCRdb holds only in-frame clones, not every one. The sample shows tens of thousands of clones, 90% to 95% of them seen only once. Here the sequenced sample was CD4+ or CD8+ T cells sorted from blood, taken in a trial of the OX40 agonist ivuxolimab. The sequence derives from an adult with an advanced solid tumor such as melanoma, head and neck, liver or kidney cancer. The chain links TRBV19 to TRBJ2-1; TRBD2 matches at 11 bases. CDR3 sequence (DNA): TGTGCCAGTAGTCTAGCGGGAGGTGCCTACAATGAGCAGTTCTTC. It yields the protein CASSLAGGAYNEQFF.